These 3 T cell receptor beta chains were all obtained from the same sample, sequenced in a study of T cells expressing NK-cell markers. From its re-call of the 5' RACE reads, TCRdb lists each CDR3 protein once, without DNA. The sample totals approximately 380,000 distinct CDR3 sequences. Sequencing input: blood T cells: a sorted CD56 or NKG2C T cell subset, CD4+ or CD8+ T cells, or bulk PBMC T cells (not recorded which). The receptors stem from a man aged 18 to 69 in good health.

This chain joins TRBV20-1 and TRBJ1-3; checking the TCRdb D call of TRBD1 is not possible without DNA. This CDR3 spans 16 amino acids. Germline CDR1 reads DFQATT; CDR2 reads SNEGSKA (reference sequence). This CDR3 is CSARGDRGPSGNTIYF.

V usage is TRBV12-3 or TRBV12-4 and J usage is TRBJ1-5; TCRdb's D call of TRBD1 is untestable without DNA. CDR3 length: 14 residues. CDR3: CASTIGTDNQPQHF.

The gene calls are TRBV6-5 and TRBJ1-2; no DNA is available, so the TRBD1 call from TCRdb remains unchecked. Germline V CDR1 and CDR2: MNHEY, SVGAGI. The CDR3 is made up of 15 amino acids. Here the CDR3 reads CASSYATFDRSSYTF.